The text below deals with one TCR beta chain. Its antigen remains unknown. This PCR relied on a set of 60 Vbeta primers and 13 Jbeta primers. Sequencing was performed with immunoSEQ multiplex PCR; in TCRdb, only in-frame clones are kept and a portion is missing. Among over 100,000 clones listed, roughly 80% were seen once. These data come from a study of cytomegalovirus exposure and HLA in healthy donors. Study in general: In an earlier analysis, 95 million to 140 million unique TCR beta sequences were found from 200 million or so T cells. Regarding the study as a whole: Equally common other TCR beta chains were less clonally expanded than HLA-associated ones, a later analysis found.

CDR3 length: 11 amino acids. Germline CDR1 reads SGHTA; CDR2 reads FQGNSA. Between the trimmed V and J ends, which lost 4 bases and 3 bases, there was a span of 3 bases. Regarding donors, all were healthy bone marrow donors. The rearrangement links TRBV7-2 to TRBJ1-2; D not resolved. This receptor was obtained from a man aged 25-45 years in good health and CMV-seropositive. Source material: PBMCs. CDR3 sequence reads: CASSSYYGYTF. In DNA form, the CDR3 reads TGTGCCAGCAGCTCGTACTATGGCTACACCTTC.